These 6 T cell receptor beta chains originate from one sample sequenced in a study of T cell responses to AZD1222 COVID-19 vaccine (dated by TCRdb to the early 2020s). Explained via the paper, the time point label denotes: about 28 days (+/-7) after the second vaccine dose. The method was the immunoSEQ multiplex PCR assay. TCRdb provides this immuneACCESS table in a form limited to in-frame rearrangements. Some clones are lacking; in checked studies, under half of them reflect an unresolved V gene, and why the rest are absent is not known. Recorded for this sample are 150,000 to 190,000 clones; 85% to 90% of them occurred a single time. The top ten hold roughly 10% of the sample. This material consisted of peripheral blood, taken 28 days after the second AZD1222 dose. These TCRs come from an adult who received the AZD1222 COVID-19 vaccine.

V is TRBV9 and J is TRBJ1-6, with D tentatively TRBD1 (5 bases). Germline CDR1 reads SGDLS; CDR2 reads YYNGEE. V lost 0 bases and J lost 4, with 14 bases in between. This CDR3 has 17 amino acids. The CDR3 here is CASSVASGPGYNSPLHF. The CDR3 DNA reads TGTGCCAGCAGCGTAGCCTCAGGGCCGGGATATAATTCACCCCTCCACTTT.

In this sample, this clone turned up a few times. CDR3 in amino acids: CASSLDLGGEQFF. DNA of the CDR3: TGTGCCAGCAGCTTAGATCTTGGGGGTGAGCAGTTCTTC. This chain connects TRBV11-3 to TRBJ2-1; the D gene could be TRBD1 or TRBD2 (5 bases each). The CDR3 extends over 13 amino acids. V was shortened by 0 bases and J by 9 bases, with 9 bases between the two germline ends. Germline V gene lookup returns CDR1 SGHNT and CDR2 YENEEA.

The chain is built from TRBV24-1 and TRBJ2-3; 7 bases line up with TRBD2. J was trimmed by 2 bases and V by 4 bases; bases with no gene match: 8. The length of the CDR3 is 16 residues. Germline V CDR1 and CDR2: KGHDR, SFDVKD. The CDR3 spells CATSETASGYTDTQYF. The CDR3 coding sequence is TGTGCCACCAGTGAAACGGCTAGCGGCTACACAGATACGCAGTATTTT.

This sequence joins TRBV5-1 and TRBJ2-2; D remains ambiguous. The CDR3 extends over 14 amino acids. Germline CDR1 is SGHRS and CDR2 is YFSETQ. Trimming removed 4 bases from V and 2 bases from J, with 9 bases in between. CDR3 nucleotides: TGCGCCAGCAGCACGGACGGTAACACCGGGGAGCTGTTTTTT. This encodes CASSTDGNTGELFF.

The V call is TRBV28, the J call TRBJ1-5; D is uncertain. CDR3 length: 15 residues. V lost 5 bases to trimming and J lost 3 bases, with 14 bases between them. Germline V gives CDR1 MDHEN, CDR2 SYDVKM. The CDR3 protein is CASSSRVLVNQPQHF. For the CDR3, the DNA is TGTGCCAGCAGTAGCCGGGTCCTCGTCAATCAGCCCCAGCATTTT.

The V gene is TRBV2, the J gene TRBJ2-7, with D uncertain. This CDR3 has 15 amino acids. V was shortened by 1 base and J by 1 base, with 11 bases between the two germline ends. From germline, CDR1 is SNHLY and CDR2 FYNNEI. This CDR3 is CASSEGVTPSYEQYF. As DNA, the CDR3 is TGTGCCAGCAGTGAAGGGGTTACTCCGTCCTACGAGCAGTACTTC. The variable domain in full, completed from reference TRBV2 and TRBJ2-7, reads EPEVTQTPSHQVTQMGQEVILRCVPISNHLYFYWYRQILGQKVEFLVSFYNNEISEKSEIFDDQFSVERPDGSNFTLKIRSTKLEDSAMYFCASSEGVTPSYEQYFGPGTRLTVT.